This entry lists 17 T cell receptor beta chains sequenced from one sample in a study of T-cell reconstitution after alpha-beta-depleted transplantation in children. The library targeted TCRbeta and was prepared with unique molecular identifiers. TCRdb fed the PCR reads into MiXCR, producing one record per CDR3 protein. The repertoire includes about 980,000 distinct CDR3 sequences, roughly 29% of them detected once, and 28% sits in the top ten. Sequencing used PBMCs, mostly from graft donor cells, obtained 360 days after TCRalphabeta/CD19-depleted stem cell transplant. The receptors were gathered from a boy in the first two years of life who had a stem cell transplant for SCID, so the T cells may come from the graft donor.

The chain couples TRBV12-3 or TRBV12-4 to TRBJ2-7; maybe TRBD2 (5 bases). The V and J ends lost 6 bases and 0 bases respectively, with 15 bases between them. The CDR3 is made up of 15 amino acids. The CDR3 bases are TGTGCCAGCAGCCAGATACGGGGTCGCTCCTACGAGCAGTACTTC. Its translation is CASSQIRGRSYEQYF.

This clonotype turned up a few times. CDR3: CASSSHTEAFF. In DNA form, the CDR3 reads TGTGCCAGCTCATCGCACACTGAAGCTTTCTTT. The chain couples TRBV18 to TRBJ1-1, with D unresolved. The CDR3 runs to 11 residues. V was clipped by 5 bases and J by 3 bases, with 4 bases between them. In germline, CDR1 is KGHSH, CDR2 LQKENI.

This chain uses TRBV12-3 or TRBV12-4 with TRBJ1-1, with D unresolved. The CDR3 extends over 16 amino acids. V gave up 6 bases and J gave up 6 bases, with 23 bases separating them. Here the CDR3 reads CASRPRSAQLISEAFF. DNA for the CDR3: TGTGCCAGCAGACCCCGCTCGGCGCAGCTAATCTCTGAAGCTTTCTTT.

The V gene is TRBV12-3 or TRBV12-4, the J gene TRBJ2-2; D is possibly TRBD1 (6 bases). Trimming removed 2 bases at V and 0 bases at J, with 10 bases between. There are 16 residues in the CDR3. The CDR3: CASSLNTGSNTGELFF. The CDR3 coding sequence is TGTGCCAGCAGTTTAAATACAGGGTCGAACACCGGGGAGCTGTTTTTT.

V gene TRBV28 combines with J gene TRBJ1-1; D unclear. V lost 8 bases to trimming and J lost 2 bases, with 6 bases between them. The CDR3 runs to 11 residues. Germline CDR1 reads MDHEN; CDR2 reads SYDVKM. The CDR3 DNA follows: TGTGCCAGCTCGGCAAACACTGAAGCTTTCTTT. This sequence encodes CASSANTEAFF.

A few counts support this clonotype. V and J are TRBV5-1 and TRBJ2-1, with D perhaps TRBD1 (5 bases). The length of the CDR3 is 14 residues. Germline CDR1 is SGHRS and CDR2 is YFSETQ. Trimming removed 0 bases at V and 7 bases at J, with 11 bases between. The CDR3 reads CASSLVGQENEQFF. CDR3 in DNA: TGCGCCAGCAGCTTGGTGGGGCAGGAAAATGAGCAGTTCTTC. The full variable domain, with the rest looked up from reference TRBV5-1 and TRBJ2-1, is KAGVTQTPRYLIKTRGQQVTLSCSPISGHRSVSWYQQTPGQGLQFLFEYFSETQRNKGNFPGRFSGRQFSNSRSEMNVSTLELGDSALYLCASSLVGQENEQFFGPGTRLTVL.

This clonotype was found once. This chain's CDR3 is CASSPRGTYEQYV. CDR3 coding DNA: TGTGCCAGCAGCCCTCGGGGAACCTACGAGCAGTACGTC. V usage is TRBV7-8 and J usage is TRBJ2-7; D possibly corresponds to TRBD2 (5 bases). The germline V gene has CDR1 SGHVS and CDR2 FQNEAQ. Trimming shortened V by 5 bases and J by 2 bases, and 10 bases separated the two germline ends. The CDR3 spans 13 residues.

This clonotype was detected a few times. The chain uses TRBV12-3 or TRBV12-4 and TRBJ1-1, with TRBD1 matching over 7 bases. With 6 bases clipped from V and 4 bases from J, the junction kept 5 bases outside the gene matches. This CDR3 comprises 13 residues. The CDR3 DNA follows: TGTGCCAGCAGGAGGGGGCGTACCACTGAAGCTTTCTTT. It is translated as CASRRGRTTEAFF.

This clonotype has more than one count but fewer than ten. This chain uses TRBV6-1 with TRBJ1-1; D is possibly TRBD1 (5 bases). Germline CDR1 MNHNS, CDR2 SASEGT. The CDR3 extends over 13 amino acids. Trimming removed 7 bases from V and 2 bases from J, with 11 bases in between. CDR3 residues: CASKFGTNTEAFF. The CDR3 DNA follows: TGTGCCAGCAAATTCGGGACCAACACTGAAGCTTTCTTT.

In its sample, this clonotype was seen a few times. V is TRBV18 and J is TRBJ2-5; D is ambiguous. Trimming removed 3 bases at V and 5 bases at J, with 16 bases between. Germline-derived CDR1 and CDR2 are KGHSH and LQKENI. The CDR3 spans 15 residues. The CDR3 region is CASSPPRSSPETQYF. Written as DNA, the CDR3 is TGTGCCAGCTCACCCCCTCGTTCCTCTCCGGAGACCCAGTACTTC.

This clonotype was counted only a few times. The rearrangement uses TRBV4-1 and TRBJ2-2, with 9 bases fitting TRBD2. Germline V gives CDR1 MGHRA, CDR2 YSYEKL. The CDR3 totals 17 residues. Unmatched junction bases numbered 10, after V lost 6 bases and J lost 2 bases. The CDR3 loop reads CASRLGLARSNTGELFF. The CDR3 DNA follows: TGCGCCAGCAGACTTGGACTAGCGAGATCCAACACCGGGGAGCTGTTTTTT.

This sequence joins TRBV20-1 and TRBJ1-2; D call uncertain. This CDR3 region has 13 residues. Germline V gene sequence: CDR1 DFQATT, CDR2 SNEGSKA (reference sequence). V gave up 3 bases and J gave up 7 bases, with 15 bases separating them. The CDR3 protein is CSARLGGIGGYTF. The CDR3 DNA reads TGCAGTGCTAGGCTGGGAGGTATTGGTGGCTACACCTTC.

This clonotype was seen only a few times. This rearrangement joins TRBV10-3 to TRBJ2-7, with 9 bases lining up with TRBD1. Germline assignment: CDR1 ENHRY and CDR2 SYGVKD. The length of the CDR3 is 14 residues. Germline trimming cut 6 bases from V and 3 bases from J; bases unmatched to any gene: 6. The CDR3 sequence: CAISSRDRVYEQYF. The CDR3 nucleotides are TGTGCCATCAGCTCGCGGGACAGGGTCTACGAGCAGTACTTC.

This chain links TRBV10-3 with TRBJ2-1; perhaps TRBD1 as D (5 bases). V was pared by 4 bases and J by 4 bases, with 14 bases between. This CDR3 is built from 15 residues. In germline, CDR1 is ENHRY, CDR2 SYGVKD. CDR3 bases: TGTGCCATCAGTGGAGCCCCCAGGGTTTACAATGAGCAGTTCTTC. This translates into CAISGAPRVYNEQFF.

In this sample, this clonotype turned up a few times. The V call is TRBV6-5, the J call TRBJ2-1, with D perhaps TRBD1 or TRBD2 (5 bases each). CDR3 length: 16 amino acids. V was cut by 4 bases and J by 8 bases, with 21 bases left in between. Germline V gene sequence: CDR1 MNHEY, CDR2 SVGAGI. The CDR3, as DNA: TGTGCCAGCAGTTCAAACTTCGGGGCCGAATTGGATGAGCAGTTCTTC. Translating it yields CASSSNFGAELDEQFF.

The V gene is TRBV5-5, the J gene TRBJ2-7, with 8 bases matching TRBD1. Germline CDR1 reads SGHKS; CDR2 reads YYEKEE (reference sequence). The CDR3 is 15 amino acids. The V gene end was trimmed by 4 bases and the J gene end by 2 bases; junction bases not matched to a gene: 8. CDR3 amino acids: CASSPLGQGTYEQYF. CDR3 nucleotides: TGTGCCAGCAGCCCCCTAGGACAGGGTACCTACGAGCAGTACTTC.

The chain is built from TRBV5-4 and TRBJ2-2; 7 nucleotides match TRBD1. The junction had 8 bases not matched to a gene; V was cut back by 3 bases and J by 9 bases. The CDR3 length is 14 residues. Per the germline V gene, CDR1 is SGHNT and CDR2 is YYREEE (reference sequence). The CDR3 DNA is TGTGCCAGCAGCTCCGAAAAAGGGGGCCGGGAGCTGTTTTTT. Encoded protein: CASSSEKGGRELFF.